A selection of T cell receptor beta chains follows, all from one sample in a study of blood T cell repertoires in COVID-19. TCRdb's table, derived via immunoSEQ multiplex PCR, lists solely in-frame clones and lacks some. Counted here are 100,000 to 150,000 clones, about 84% occurring once; the ten biggest clones make up 5% to 6%. The sample taken for sequencing was peripheral blood. These receptors originate from a human donor in a cohort sampled during active COVID-19. CDR3s include the opening cysteine and the closing phenylalanine or tryptophan. A D gene is named only where the DNA matches it firmly. Expanded clones get a size class; other rows say once, few or many, or leave the size out.

V: TRBV13; J: TRBJ2-1; size: .; D: .; CDR3: CASSLTNHNEQFF; DNA: TGTGCCAGCAGCTTGACAAATCACAATGAGCAGTTCTTC
V: TRBV5-8; J: TRBJ2-1; size: .; D: TRBD2; CDR3: CASSLAKTSGRMGYNEQFF; DNA: TGTGCCAGCAGCTTGGCCAAGACTAGCGGGAGAATGGGCTACAATGAGCAGTTCTTC
V: TRBV14; J: TRBJ2-7; size: .; D: TRBD1; CDR3: CASSQEWTGDSSSYEQYF; DNA: TGTGCCAGCAGCCAAGAATGGACAGGAGACTCCAGCTCCTACGAGCAGTACTTC
V: TRBV6-5; J: TRBJ2-3; size: .; D: .; CDR3: CASRRWDSNSDTQYF; DNA: TGTGCCAGCAGACGGTGGGACTCCAACTCAGATACGCAGTATTTT
V: TRBV21-1; J: TRBJ1-6; size: .; D: .; CDR3: CASSNDRDASSYNSPLHF; DNA: TGTGCCAGCAGCAACGACAGAGATGCAAGCTCCTATAATTCACCCCTCCACTTT
V: TRBV18; J: TRBJ2-1; size: .; D: TRBD1; CDR3: CASSWDSANEQFF; DNA: TGTGCCAGCTCATGGGACAGCGCCAATGAGCAGTTCTTC
V: TRBV12-3/TRBV12-4; J: TRBJ1-1; size: .; D: .; CDR3: CASSFSSVEAFF; DNA: TGTGCCAGCAGTTTCTCCTCCGTTGAAGCTTTCTTT
V: TRBV4-3; J: TRBJ2-2; size: .; D: .; CDR3: CASSQGRDTGELFF; DNA: TGCGCCAGCAGCCAAGGCAGGGACACCGGGGAGCTGTTTTTT
V: TRBV27; J: TRBJ2-1; size: .; D: TRBD1; CDR3: CASSFLPGQGHNEQFF; DNA: TGTGCCAGCAGTTTCCTCCCGGGACAGGGCCACAATGAGCAGTTCTTC
V: TRBV20-1; J: TRBJ2-1; size: .; D: .; CDR3: CSAFGQFF; DNA: TGCAGTGCTTTCGGGCAGTTCTTC
V: TRBV7-2; J: TRBJ1-1; size: .; D: .; CDR3: CASSSLDTYTEAFF; DNA: TGTGCCAGCAGCTCCTTAGACACTTACACTGAAGCTTTCTTT
V: TRBV10-3; J: TRBJ1-2; size: .; D: .; CDR3: CAISRDGIYGYTF; DNA: TGTGCCATCAGTAGAGACGGGATCTATGGCTACACCTTC
V: TRBV28; J: TRBJ2-7; size: .; D: TRBD2; CDR3: CASSPTTGLAGAYEQYF; DNA: TGTGCCAGCAGTCCTACGACCGGACTAGCGGGAGCCTACGAGCAGTACTTC
V: TRBV2; J: TRBJ2-7; size: .; D: .; CDR3: CASRPTSLLGYEQYF; DNA: TGTGCCAGCAGGCCGACTAGTCTATTAGGCTACGAGCAGTACTTC
V: TRBV28; J: TRBJ2-3; size: once; D: .; CDR3: CASIGERGTDTQYF; DNA: TGTGCCAGCATTGGTGAACGGGGCACAGATACGCAGTATTTT
V: TRBV5-1; J: TRBJ2-1; size: .; D: TRBD2; CDR3: CASSLRPSGQNEQFF; DNA: TGCGCCAGCAGCTTGAGGCCTAGCGGGCAGAATGAGCAGTTCTTC
V: TRBV6-5; J: TRBJ1-3; size: .; D: .; CDR3: CASSYSTGVNTIYF; DNA: TGTGCCAGCAGTTACTCGACGGGGGTTAACACCATATATTTT
V: TRBV7-8; J: TRBJ1-5; size: few; D: TRBD1; CDR3: CASSLRTGSNQPQHF; DNA: TGTGCCAGCAGCCTTAGGACAGGGAGCAATCAGCCCCAGCATTTT
V: TRBV5-1; J: TRBJ2-5; size: .; D: TRBD2; CDR3: CASSLGRSSGIETQYF; DNA: TGCGCCAGCAGCTTGGGTCGGTCTAGCGGGATAGAGACCCAGTACTTC
V: TRBV7-9; J: TRBJ1-1; size: .; D: .; CDR3: CASSLSGEVNTEAFF; DNA: TGTGCCAGCAGCTTATCGGGTGAGGTGAACACTGAAGCTTTCTTT
V: TRBV19; J: TRBJ1-2; size: .; D: TRBD1; CDR3: CASSITSTGRNGYTF; DNA: TGTGCCAGTAGTATTACCTCGACAGGGAGGAATGGCTACACCTTC
V: TRBV4-1; J: TRBJ1-5; size: .; D: .; CDR3: CASSQDGRDQPQHF; DNA: TGCGCCAGCAGCCAAGATGGGCGGGATCAGCCCCAGCATTTT
V: TRBV6-5; J: TRBJ2-1; size: .; D: .; CDR3: CASLAEAYNEQFF; DNA: TGTGCCAGCTTAGCTGAGGCCTACAATGAGCAGTTCTTC
V: TRBV29-1; J: TRBJ2-3; size: .; D: TRBD2; CDR3: CSVDPGLAYGTDTQYF; DNA: TGCAGCGTTGATCCCGGACTAGCGTACGGCACAGATACGCAGTATTTT
V: TRBV7-9; J: TRBJ1-4; size: .; D: .; CDR3: CASSLVGGTTNEKLFF; DNA: TGTGCCAGCAGCTTAGTCGGGGGAACAACTAATGAAAAACTGTTTTTT
V: TRBV4-3; J: TRBJ1-1; size: .; D: .; CDR3: CASSQALAGGRIANTEAFF; DNA: TGCGCCAGCAGCCAAGCTCTCGCGGGGGGCAGGATAGCGAACACTGAAGCTTTCTTT
V: TRBV28; J: TRBJ2-3; size: .; D: TRBD2; CDR3: CASRGGIGLAGDGDTQYF; DNA: TGTGCCAGCAGGGGGGGTATAGGACTAGCGGGAGATGGGGATACGCAGTATTTT
V: TRBV10-1; J: TRBJ1-1; size: few; D: .; CDR3: CASRERGGTEAFF; DNA: TGCGCCAGCAGGGAGCGGGGGGGCACTGAAGCTTTCTTT
V: TRBV25-1; J: TRBJ1-3; size: .; D: .; CDR3: CASSDQNSGNTIYF; DNA: TGTGCCAGCAGTGATCAGAACTCTGGAAACACCATATATTTT
V: TRBV5-7; J: TRBJ1-2; size: .; D: .; CDR3: CASSPTTGTHYGYTF; DNA: TGTGCCAGCAGCCCAACAACAGGGACACACTATGGCTACACCTTC
V: TRBV4-3; J: TRBJ2-7; size: once; D: TRBD2; CDR3: CASSQVYELAGGGQYF; DNA: TGCGCCAGCAGCCAAGTCTACGAACTAGCGGGAGGGGGGCAGTACTTC
V: TRBV27; J: TRBJ1-3; size: .; D: .; CDR3: CASKIGASSGNTIYF; DNA: TGTGCCAGCAAAATCGGAGCGAGCTCTGGAAACACCATATATTTT
V: TRBV19; J: TRBJ1-4; size: .; D: TRBD1; CDR3: CASSMWTGNEKLFF; DNA: TGTGCCAGTAGTATGTGGACAGGGAACGAAAAACTGTTTTTT
V: TRBV27; J: TRBJ2-5; size: .; D: .; CDR3: CASSFYSGQQETQYF; DNA: TGTGCCAGCAGTTTCTATTCGGGACAACAAGAGACCCAGTACTTC
V: TRBV14; J: TRBJ1-1; size: .; D: .; CDR3: CASSQARGEVHTEAFF; DNA: TGTGCCAGCAGCCAAGCCCGGGGGGAAGTGCACACTGAAGCTTTCTTT
V: TRBV27; J: TRBJ1-5; size: .; D: .; CDR3: CASSRGGNDRPQHF; DNA: TGTGCCAGCAGCCGGGGGGGTAATGATCGGCCCCAGCATTTT
V: TRBV19; J: TRBJ2-6; size: .; D: TRBD1; CDR3: CASSGTGGNSGANVLTF; DNA: TGTGCCAGTAGTGGGACAGGGGGAAACTCTGGGGCCAACGTCCTGACTTTC
V: TRBV10-2; J: TRBJ1-2; size: .; D: .; CDR3: CASRQGKGGNYGYTF; DNA: TGCGCCAGCAGGCAGGGAAAGGGAGGAAACTATGGCTACACCTTC
V: TRBV28; J: TRBJ1-2; size: many; D: .; CDR3: CASARPGSLPYGYTF; DNA: TGTGCCAGCGCCCGACCAGGGTCCCTCCCCTATGGCTACACCTTC
V: TRBV18; J: TRBJ1-1; size: .; D: TRBD1; CDR3: CASSPNTGGTEAFF; DNA: TGTGCCAGCTCACCCAATACAGGGGGCACTGAAGCTTTCTTT
V: TRBV5-6; J: TRBJ2-5; size: .; D: .; CDR3: CASSPVGVQETQYF; DNA: TGTGCCAGCAGCCCCGTAGGGGTCCAAGAGACCCAGTACTTC
V: TRBV28; J: TRBJ2-7; size: .; D: TRBD2; CDR3: CASSISGIYEQYF; DNA: TGTGCCAGCAGTATTAGCGGGATCTACGAGCAGTACTTC
V: TRBV6-1; J: TRBJ2-4; size: once; D: TRBD1; CDR3: CASSARTTGGAYKNIQYF; DNA: TGTGCCAGCAGTGCCAGAACGACAGGGGGCGCATACAAAAACATTCAGTACTTC
V: TRBV10-3; J: TRBJ2-7; size: few; D: .; CDR3: CAISGLGYEQYF; DNA: TGTGCCATCTCCGGGTTGGGCTACGAGCAGTACTTC
V: TRBV5-1; J: TRBJ2-5; size: .; D: .; CDR3: CASSSWRGQRRETQYF; DNA: TGCGCCAGCAGCTCTTGGAGGGGACAGCGACGGGAGACCCAGTACTTC
V: TRBV11-2; J: TRBJ1-3; size: .; D: .; CDR3: CASSLGDRGNTIYF; DNA: TGTGCCAGCAGCTTAGGTGACAGGGGAAACACCATATATTTT
V: TRBV7-7; J: TRBJ2-2; size: .; D: TRBD2; CDR3: CASSSSGSNTGELFF; DNA: TGTGCTAGCAGCTCTAGCGGGTCGAACACCGGGGAGCTGTTTTTT
V: TRBV19; J: TRBJ2-1; size: .; D: .; CDR3: CASSMWGGYNEQFF; DNA: TGTGCCAGTAGTATGTGGGGAGGTTACAATGAGCAGTTCTTC
V: TRBV11-2; J: TRBJ1-3; size: .; D: TRBD1; CDR3: CASSWTGAGNTIYF; DNA: TGTGCCAGCAGCTGGACAGGGGCTGGAAACACCATATATTTT
V: TRBV6-6; J: TRBJ2-5; size: .; D: TRBD2; CDR3: CASSRSGTSGQETQYF; DNA: TGTGCCAGCAGTCGATCCGGGACTAGCGGCCAAGAGACCCAGTACTTC
V: TRBV12-5; J: TRBJ1-3; size: .; D: .; CDR3: CASGLRQVSSGNTIYF; DNA: TGTGCTAGTGGTTTGAGACAGGTTAGCTCTGGAAACACCATATATTTT
V: TRBV12-5; J: TRBJ2-3; size: .; D: TRBD2; CDR3: CASGLVLAGGPSDTQYF; DNA: TGTGCTAGTGGTTTGGTTTTAGCGGGAGGGCCCTCAGATACGCAGTATTTT
V: TRBV7-2; J: TRBJ2-7; size: .; D: TRBD2; CDR3: CASSLPSSGPRAGREQYF; DNA: TGTGCCAGCAGCTTACCCTCTAGCGGCCCCCGGGCGGGGCGGGAGCAGTACTTC
V: TRBV19; J: TRBJ2-7; size: .; D: TRBD1; CDR3: CASKAGQGANEQYF; DNA: TGTGCCAGTAAAGCCGGGCAGGGGGCGAACGAGCAGTACTTC
V: TRBV10-3; J: TRBJ2-7; size: few; D: TRBD1; CDR3: CAISESPSGQGAHEQYF; DNA: TGTGCCATCAGTGAGTCGCCCTCTGGACAGGGGGCCCACGAGCAGTACTTC
V: TRBV27; J: TRBJ2-3; size: .; D: .; CDR3: CARSSSWTGTDTQYF; DNA: TGTGCCAGGTCCAGTTCGTGGACAGGCACAGATACGCAGTATTTT
V: TRBV10-2; J: TRBJ2-7; size: .; D: .; CDR3: CASRPTTGSTYEQYF; DNA: TGCGCCAGCAGACCAACTACCGGAAGTACCTACGAGCAGTACTTC
V: TRBV6-2/TRBV6-3; J: TRBJ2-7; size: .; D: .; CDR3: CASSYSFGPGSYEQYF; DNA: TGTGCCAGCAGTTACTCGTTTGGGCCAGGATCCTACGAGCAGTACTTC
V: TRBV29-1; J: TRBJ1-1; size: .; D: .; CDR3: CSARRGGRRNTEAFF; DNA: TGCAGCGCCCGACGGGGGGGGCGGAGGAACACTGAAGCTTTCTTT